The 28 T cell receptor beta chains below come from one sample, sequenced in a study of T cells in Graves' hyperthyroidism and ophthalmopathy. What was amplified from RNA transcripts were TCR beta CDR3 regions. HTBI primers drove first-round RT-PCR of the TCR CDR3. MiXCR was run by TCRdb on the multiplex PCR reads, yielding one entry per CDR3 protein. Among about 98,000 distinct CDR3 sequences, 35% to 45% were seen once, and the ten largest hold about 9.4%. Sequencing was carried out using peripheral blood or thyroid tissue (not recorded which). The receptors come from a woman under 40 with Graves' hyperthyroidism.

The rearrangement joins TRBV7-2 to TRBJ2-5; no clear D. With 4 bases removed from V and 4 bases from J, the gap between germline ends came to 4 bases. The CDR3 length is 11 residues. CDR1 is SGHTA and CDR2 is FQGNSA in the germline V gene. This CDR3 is CASSWGETQYF. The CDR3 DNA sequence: TGTGCCAGCAGCTGGGGAGAGACCCAGTACTTC.

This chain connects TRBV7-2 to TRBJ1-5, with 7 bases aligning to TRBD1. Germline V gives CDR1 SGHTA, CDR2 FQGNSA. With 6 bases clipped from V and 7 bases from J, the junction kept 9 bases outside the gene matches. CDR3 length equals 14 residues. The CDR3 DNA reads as TGTGCCAGCAGGTCCGACAGGGTTGGGCAGCCCCAGCATTTT. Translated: CASRSDRVGQPQHF.

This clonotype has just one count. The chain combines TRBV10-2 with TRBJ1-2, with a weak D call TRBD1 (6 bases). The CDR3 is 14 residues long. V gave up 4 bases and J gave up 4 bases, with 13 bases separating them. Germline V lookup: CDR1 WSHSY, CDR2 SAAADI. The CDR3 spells CASSAWGRVYGYTF. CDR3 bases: TGCGCCAGCAGTGCGTGGGGGCGCGTCTATGGCTACACCTTC.

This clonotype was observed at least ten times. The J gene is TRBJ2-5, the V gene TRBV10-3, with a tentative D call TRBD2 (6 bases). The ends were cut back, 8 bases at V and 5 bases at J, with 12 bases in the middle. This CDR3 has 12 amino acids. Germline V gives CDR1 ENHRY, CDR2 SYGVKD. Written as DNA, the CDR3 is TGTGCCATCGGTTCTGGGAGGGAGACCCAGTACTTC. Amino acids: CAIGSGRETQYF.

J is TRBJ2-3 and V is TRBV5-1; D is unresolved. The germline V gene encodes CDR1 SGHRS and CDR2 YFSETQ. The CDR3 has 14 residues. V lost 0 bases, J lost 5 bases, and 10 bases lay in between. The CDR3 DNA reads TGCGCCAGCAGCTTGGTAGTGGAGATAGATACGCAGTATTTT. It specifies CASSLVVEIDTQYF.

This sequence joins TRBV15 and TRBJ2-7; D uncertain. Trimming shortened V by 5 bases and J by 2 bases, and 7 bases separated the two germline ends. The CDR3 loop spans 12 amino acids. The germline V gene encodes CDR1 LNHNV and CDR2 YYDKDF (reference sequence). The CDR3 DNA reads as TGTGCCACCAGCGGCGGACCCTACGAGCAGTACTTC. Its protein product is CATSGGPYEQYF. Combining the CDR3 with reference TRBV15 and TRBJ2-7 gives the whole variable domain DAMVIQNPRYQVTQFGKPVTLSCSQTLNHNVMYWYQQKSSQAPKLLFHYYDKDFNNEADTPDNFQSRRPNTSFCFLDIRSPGLGDTAMYLCATSGGPYEQYFGPGTRLTVT.

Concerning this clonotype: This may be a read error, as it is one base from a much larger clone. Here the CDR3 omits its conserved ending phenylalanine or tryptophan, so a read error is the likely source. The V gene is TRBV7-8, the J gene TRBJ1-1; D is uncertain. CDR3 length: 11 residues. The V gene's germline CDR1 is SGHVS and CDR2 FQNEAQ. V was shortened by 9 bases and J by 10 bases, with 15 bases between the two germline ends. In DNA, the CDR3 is TGTGCCAGTCAACGGTTTTTTTTAGCTTTCCTT. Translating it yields CASQRFFLAFL.

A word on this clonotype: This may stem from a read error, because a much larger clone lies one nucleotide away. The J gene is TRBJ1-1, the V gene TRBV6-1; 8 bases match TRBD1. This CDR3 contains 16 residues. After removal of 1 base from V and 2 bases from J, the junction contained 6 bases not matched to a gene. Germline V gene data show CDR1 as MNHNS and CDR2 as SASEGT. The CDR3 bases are TGTGCCAGCAGTGAAGGGGGCAGGGGGCGTAACACTGAAGCTTTCTTT. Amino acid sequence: CASSEGGRGRNTEAFF.

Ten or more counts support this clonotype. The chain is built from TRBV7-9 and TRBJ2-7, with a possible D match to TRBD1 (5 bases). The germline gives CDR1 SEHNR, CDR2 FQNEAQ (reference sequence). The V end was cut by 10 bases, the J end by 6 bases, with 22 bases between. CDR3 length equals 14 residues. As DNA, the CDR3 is TGTGCCATAGGGGCAGGCCAGGTCGGAGTCGAGCAGTACTTC. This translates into CAIGAGQVGVEQYF.

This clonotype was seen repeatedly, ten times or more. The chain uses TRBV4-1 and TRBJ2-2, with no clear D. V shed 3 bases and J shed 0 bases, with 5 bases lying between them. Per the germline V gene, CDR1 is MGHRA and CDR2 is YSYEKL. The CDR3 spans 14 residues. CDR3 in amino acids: CASSHGPNTGELFF. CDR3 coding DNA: TGCGCCAGCAGCCATGGTCCGAACACCGGGGAGCTGTTTTTT.

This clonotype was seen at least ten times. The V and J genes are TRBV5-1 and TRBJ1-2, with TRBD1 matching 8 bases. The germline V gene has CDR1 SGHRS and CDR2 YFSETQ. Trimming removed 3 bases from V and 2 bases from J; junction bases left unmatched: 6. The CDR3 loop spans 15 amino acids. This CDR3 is CASSSRTGLNYGYTF. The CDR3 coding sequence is TGCGCCAGCAGCTCTCGGACAGGGTTGAACTATGGCTACACCTTC. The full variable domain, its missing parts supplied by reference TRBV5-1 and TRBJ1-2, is KAGVTQTPRYLIKTRGQQVTLSCSPISGHRSVSWYQQTPGQGLQFLFEYFSETQRNKGNFPGRFSGRQFSNSRSEMNVSTLELGDSALYLCASSSRTGLNYGYTFGSGTRLTVV.

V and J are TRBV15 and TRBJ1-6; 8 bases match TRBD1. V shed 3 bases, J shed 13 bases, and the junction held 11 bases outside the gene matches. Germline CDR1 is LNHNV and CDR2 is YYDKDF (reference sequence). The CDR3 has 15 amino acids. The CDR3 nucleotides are TGTGCCACCAGCAGCCCCGGGACAGGAGTTTTTCCCCTCCACTTT. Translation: CATSSPGTGVFPLHF.

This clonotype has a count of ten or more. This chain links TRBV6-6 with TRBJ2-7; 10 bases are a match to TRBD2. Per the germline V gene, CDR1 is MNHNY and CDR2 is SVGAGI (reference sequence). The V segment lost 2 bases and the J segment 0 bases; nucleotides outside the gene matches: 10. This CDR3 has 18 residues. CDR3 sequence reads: CASSYRGVAGGPSYEQYF. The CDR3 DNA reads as TGTGCCAGCAGTTACAGAGGAGTAGCGGGAGGCCCCTCCTACGAGCAGTACTTC.

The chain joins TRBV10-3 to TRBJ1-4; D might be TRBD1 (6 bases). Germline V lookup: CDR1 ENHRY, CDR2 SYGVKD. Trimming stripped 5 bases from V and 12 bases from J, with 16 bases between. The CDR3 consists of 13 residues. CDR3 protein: CAISTQGNEELFF. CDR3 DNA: TGTGCCATCAGTACACAGGGAAACGAAGAACTGTTTTTT.

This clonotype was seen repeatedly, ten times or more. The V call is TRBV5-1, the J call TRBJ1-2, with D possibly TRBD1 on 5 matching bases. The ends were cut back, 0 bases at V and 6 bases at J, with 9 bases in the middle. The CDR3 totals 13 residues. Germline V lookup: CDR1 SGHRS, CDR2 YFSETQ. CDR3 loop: CASSLGPGDGYTF. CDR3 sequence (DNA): TGCGCCAGCAGCTTGGGTCCGGGGGATGGCTACACCTTC.

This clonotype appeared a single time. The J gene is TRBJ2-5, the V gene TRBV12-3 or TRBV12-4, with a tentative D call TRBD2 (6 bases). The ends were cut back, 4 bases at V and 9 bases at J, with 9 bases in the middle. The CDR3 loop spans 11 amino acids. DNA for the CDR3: TGTGCCAGCAGTTCCTCGGGAGCCCAGTACTTC. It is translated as CASSSSGAQYF.

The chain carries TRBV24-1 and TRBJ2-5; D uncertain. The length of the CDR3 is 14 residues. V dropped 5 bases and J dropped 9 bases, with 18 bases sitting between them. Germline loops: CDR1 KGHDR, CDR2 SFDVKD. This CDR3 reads CATSGTRPETPQYF. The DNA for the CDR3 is TGTGCCACCAGTGGAACGAGACCTGAGACCCCCCAGTACTTC.

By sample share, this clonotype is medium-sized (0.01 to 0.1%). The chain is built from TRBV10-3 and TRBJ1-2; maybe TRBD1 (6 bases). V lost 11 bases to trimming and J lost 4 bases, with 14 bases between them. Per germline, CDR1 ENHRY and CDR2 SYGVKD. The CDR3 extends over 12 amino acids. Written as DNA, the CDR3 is TGTGCCGTTGGACAGCAGGTCTATGGCTACACCTTC. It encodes CAVGQQVYGYTF.

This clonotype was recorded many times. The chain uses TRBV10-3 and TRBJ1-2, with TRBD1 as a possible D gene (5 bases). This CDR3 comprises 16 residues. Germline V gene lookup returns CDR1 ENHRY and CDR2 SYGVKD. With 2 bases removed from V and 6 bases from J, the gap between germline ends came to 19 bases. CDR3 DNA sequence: TGTGCCATCAGTGAGCGGGACCTTCCTTTTGGTCATGGCTACACCTTC. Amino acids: CAISERDLPFGHGYTF.

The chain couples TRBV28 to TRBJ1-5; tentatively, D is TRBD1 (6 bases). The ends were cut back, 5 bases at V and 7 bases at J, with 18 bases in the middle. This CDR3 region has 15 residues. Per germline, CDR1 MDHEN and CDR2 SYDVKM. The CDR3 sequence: CASSVPGGARQPQHF. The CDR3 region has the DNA TGTGCCAGCAGTGTCCCGGGGGGCGCCAGACAGCCCCAGCATTTT. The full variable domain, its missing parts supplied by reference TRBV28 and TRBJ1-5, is DVKVTQSSRYLVKRTGEKVFLECVQDMDHENMFWYRQDPGLGLRLIYFSYDVKMKEKGDIPEGYSVSREKKERFSLILESASTNQTSMYLCASSVPGGARQPQHFGDGTRLSIL.

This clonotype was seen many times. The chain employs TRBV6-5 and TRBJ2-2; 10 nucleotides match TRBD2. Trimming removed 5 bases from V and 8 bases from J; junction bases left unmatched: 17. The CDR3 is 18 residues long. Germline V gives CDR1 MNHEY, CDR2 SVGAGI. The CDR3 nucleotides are TGTGCCAGCAGTGAAGAACTCGGGCTAGCGGGAGAGGGTGGGGAGCTGTTTTTT. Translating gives CASSEELGLAGEGGELFF.

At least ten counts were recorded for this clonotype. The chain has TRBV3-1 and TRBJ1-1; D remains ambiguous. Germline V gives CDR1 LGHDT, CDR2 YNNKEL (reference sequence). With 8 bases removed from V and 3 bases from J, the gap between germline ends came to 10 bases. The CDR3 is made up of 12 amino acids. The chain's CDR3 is CASGRWDTEAFF. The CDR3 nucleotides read TGTGCCAGCGGTAGATGGGACACTGAAGCTTTCTTT.

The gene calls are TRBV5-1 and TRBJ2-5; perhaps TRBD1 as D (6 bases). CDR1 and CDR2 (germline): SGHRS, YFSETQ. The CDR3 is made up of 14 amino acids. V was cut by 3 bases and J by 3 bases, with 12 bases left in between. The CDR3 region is CASSSIRDKETQYF. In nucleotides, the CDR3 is TGCGCCAGCAGCTCGATCCGGGACAAAGAGACCCAGTACTTC. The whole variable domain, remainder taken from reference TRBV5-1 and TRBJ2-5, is KAGVTQTPRYLIKTRGQQVTLSCSPISGHRSVSWYQQTPGQGLQFLFEYFSETQRNKGNFPGRFSGRQFSNSRSEMNVSTLELGDSALYLCASSSIRDKETQYFGPGTRLLVL.

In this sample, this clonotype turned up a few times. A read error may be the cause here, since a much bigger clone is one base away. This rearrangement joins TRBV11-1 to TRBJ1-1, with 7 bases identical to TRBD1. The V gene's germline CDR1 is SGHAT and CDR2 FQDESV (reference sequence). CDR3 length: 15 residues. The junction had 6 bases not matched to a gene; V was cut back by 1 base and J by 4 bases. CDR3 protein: CASSLVNAGGTEAFF. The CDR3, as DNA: TGTGCCAGCAGCTTAGTTAACGCAGGGGGCACTGAAGCTTTCTTT.

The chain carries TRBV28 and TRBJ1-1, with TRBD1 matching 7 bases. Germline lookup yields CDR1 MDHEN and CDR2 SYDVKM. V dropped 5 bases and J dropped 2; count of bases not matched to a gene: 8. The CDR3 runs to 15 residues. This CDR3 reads CASSPTGQFNTEAFF. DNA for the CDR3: TGTGCCAGCAGTCCGACGGGACAGTTTAACACTGAAGCTTTCTTT.

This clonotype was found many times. CDR3 sequence (DNA): TGTGCCAGCAGACCGGGACTAGCGGGAGGCGAGCAGTACTTC. Translated, it gives CASRPGLAGGEQYF. The chain employs TRBV27 and TRBJ2-7; 15 bases align to TRBD2. The germline gives CDR1 MNHEY, CDR2 SMNVEV (reference sequence). Trimming cost V 6 bases and J 6 bases; bases outside gene matches: 3. This CDR3 contains 14 residues.

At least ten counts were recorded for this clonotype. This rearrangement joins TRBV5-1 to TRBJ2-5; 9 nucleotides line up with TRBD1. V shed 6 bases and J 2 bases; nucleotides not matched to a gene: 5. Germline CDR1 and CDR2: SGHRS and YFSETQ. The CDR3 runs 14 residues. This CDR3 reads CASTPGQGQETQYF. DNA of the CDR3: TGCGCCAGCACCCCTGGACAGGGGCAAGAGACCCAGTACTTC.

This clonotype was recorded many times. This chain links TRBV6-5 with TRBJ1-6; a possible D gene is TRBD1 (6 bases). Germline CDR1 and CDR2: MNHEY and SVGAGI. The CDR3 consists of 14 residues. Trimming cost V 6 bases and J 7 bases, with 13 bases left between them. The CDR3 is CASSWGGQNSPLHF. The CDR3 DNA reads TGTGCCAGCAGCTGGGGGGGCCAGAATTCACCCCTCCACTTT.